The 11 T cell receptor beta chains below come from one sample, sequenced in a study of T cells in Graves' hyperthyroidism and ophthalmopathy. RNA transcripts provided the source from which TCR beta CDR3 regions were amplified. First-round RT-PCR targeting the TCR CDR3 was performed with the HTBI primer set. TCRdb called the multiplex PCR reads again in MiXCR, with one record for every CDR3 protein. The table includes about 350,000 distinct CDR3 sequences, about 14% detected once. Input material: blood. The origin of the receptors is a woman aged 25 to 39 with Graves' hyperthyroidism.

The chain couples TRBV19 to TRBJ2-3, with 7 bases matching TRBD2. CDR3 length equals 14 residues. Germline CDR1 reads LNHDA; CDR2 reads SQIVND (reference sequence). V lost 6 bases to trimming and J lost 2 bases; unmatched junction nucleotides: 5. The CDR3 protein is CASRRDYTTDTQYF. CDR3 DNA: TGTGCCAGTAGACGGGACTACACCACAGATACGCAGTATTTT.

This clonotype was found many times. The V gene is TRBV2, the J gene TRBJ2-3; weak D call: TRBD1 (6 bases). Germline CDR1 is SNHLY and CDR2 is FYNNEI. V was pared by 2 bases and J by 4 bases, with 13 bases between. The CDR3 loop spans 15 amino acids. The CDR3, as DNA: TGTGCCAGCAGTGAATGGGTCAGGGGAGCAGATACGCAGTATTTT. Encoded protein: CASSEWVRGADTQYF.

This clonotype was observed a handful of times. The chain links TRBV20-1 to TRBJ2-3; TRBD2 matches 7 bases. Germline V gives CDR1 DFQATT, CDR2 SNEGSKA (reference sequence). Trimming at V came to 3 bases and at J to 2 bases, leaving 5 bases not matched to a gene. The CDR3 consists of 14 residues. CDR3 protein: CSASTGRVTDTQYF. As DNA, the CDR3 is TGCAGTGCTAGTACGGGGAGGGTCACAGATACGCAGTATTTT.

V is TRBV12-3 or TRBV12-4 and J is TRBJ1-6, with D possibly TRBD1 on 6 matching bases. V gave up 6 bases and J gave up 3 bases, with 12 bases separating them. The CDR3 is 15 amino acids. CDR3 nucleotide sequence: TGTGCCAGCAGCGCCGAAGGGGGCTATAATTCACCCCTCCACTTT. It translates to CASSAEGGYNSPLHF.

J is TRBJ2-3 and V is TRBV20-1; possibly TRBD1 for D (6 bases). The CDR3 has 14 residues. Trimming removed 6 bases from V and 6 bases from J, with 19 bases in between. Germline V gene sequence: CDR1 DFQATT, CDR2 SNEGSKA (reference sequence). CDR3: CSAETGTGMDTQYF. The DNA of the CDR3 is TGCAGTGCGGAGACCGGTACAGGGATGGATACGCAGTATTTT.

This chain uses TRBV2 with TRBJ1-5, with 8 positions matching TRBD1. J gave up 9 bases and V 4 bases, and 11 bases lay outside the gene matches. This CDR3 has 15 residues. Germline assignment: CDR1 SNHLY and CDR2 FYNNEI. The DNA for the CDR3 is TGTGCCAGCAGTGGCGGGACAGGATTAGGTCGGCCCCAGCATTTT. It translates to CASSGGTGLGRPQHF.

This clonotype was seen ten or more times. J is TRBJ1-5 and V is TRBV19, with a weak D call TRBD1 (5 bases). The ends were cut back, 6 bases at V and 6 bases at J, with 9 bases in the middle. The length of the CDR3 is 12 residues. Germline CDR1 LNHDA, CDR2 SQIVND (reference sequence). For the CDR3, the DNA is TGTGCCAGTAGGATCGGGGGTCAGCCCCAGCATTTT. It encodes CASRIGGQPQHF.

This clonotype was found many times. The gene calls are TRBV5-4 and TRBJ2-1; D is uncertain. V gave up 2 bases and J gave up 8 bases, with 11 bases separating them. Germline V gene lookup returns CDR1 SGHNT and CDR2 YYREEE (reference sequence). The length of the CDR3 is 13 residues. The CDR3 DNA follows: TGTGCCAGCAGCTTCGTTCCTTTCGATGAGCAGTTCTTC. Translation: CASSFVPFDEQFF.

Many counts were recorded for this clonotype. The chain links TRBV5-8 to TRBJ2-7; 9 bases are a match to TRBD2. The length of the CDR3 is 14 residues. V shed 5 bases, J shed 2 bases, and the junction held 5 bases outside the gene matches. The germline gives CDR1 SGHTS, CDR2 YDEGEE. The CDR3 nucleotides are TGTGCCAGCAGACCAAGCGGGGGGACCTACGAGCAGTACTTC. Translating gives CASRPSGGTYEQYF.

The rearrangement joins TRBV7-9 to TRBJ2-7; D not resolved. Germline V gene lookup returns CDR1 SEHNR and CDR2 FQNEAQ (reference sequence). V lost 0 bases to trimming and J lost 7 bases, with 7 bases between them. The CDR3 consists of 12 residues. CDR3 sequence: CASSLALKEQYF. Here the CDR3 DNA reads TGTGCCAGCAGCTTAGCGCTGAAGGAGCAGTACTTC. Using reference TRBV7-9 and TRBJ2-7 for the parts outside the CDR3, the full variable domain is DTGVSQNPRHKITKRGQNVTFRCDPISEHNRLYWYRQTLGQGPEFLTYFQNEAQLEKSRLLSDRFSAERPKGSFSTLEIQRTEQGDSAMYLCASSLALKEQYFGPGTRLTVT.

The V call is TRBV20-1, the J call TRBJ2-1; 9 nucleotides agree with TRBD2. The J segment lost 0 bases and the V segment lost 6 bases, leaving 3 bases of the junction unmatched. This CDR3 comprises 14 residues. Germline CDR1 and CDR2: DFQATT and SNEGSKA (reference sequence). CDR3 sequence reads: CSALAGSSYNEQFF. In DNA, the CDR3 is TGCAGTGCACTAGCGGGCTCCTCCTACAATGAGCAGTTCTTC.